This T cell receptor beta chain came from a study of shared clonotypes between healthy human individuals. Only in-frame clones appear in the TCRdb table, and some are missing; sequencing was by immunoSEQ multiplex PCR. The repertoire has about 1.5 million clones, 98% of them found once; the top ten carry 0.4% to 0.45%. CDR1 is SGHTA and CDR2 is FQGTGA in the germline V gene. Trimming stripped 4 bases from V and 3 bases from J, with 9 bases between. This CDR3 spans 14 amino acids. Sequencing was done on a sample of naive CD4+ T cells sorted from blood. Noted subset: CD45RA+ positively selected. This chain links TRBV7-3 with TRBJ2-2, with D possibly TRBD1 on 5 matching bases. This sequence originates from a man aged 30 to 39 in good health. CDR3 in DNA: TGTGCCAGCAGCTCAAGGGGCGACACCGGGGAGCTGTTTTTT. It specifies CASSSRGDTGELFF.